Sequencing of this TCR beta chain was carried out in a study of T cells in narcolepsy. Study details: Donors had narcolepsy type 1 or type 2, or were healthy controls. The study, taken as a whole, reports: HCRT-specific and TRIB2-specific autoreactive clonotypes appeared among same-patient CSF and blood CD4+ clonotypes. Blood of same and different patients, but not healthy controls, reportedly held recurring autoreactive clonotypes.

This table comes from immunoSEQ multiplex PCR, and its TCRdb copy is limited to in-frame clones, with some not included. Here the sample spans tens of thousands of clones, 70% to 85% being singletons. The V end lost 6 bases, the J end lost 8 bases, and 16 bases lay between the germline ends. The CDR3 is 13 residues long. Germline CDR1 SQVTM, CDR2 ANQGSEA. On this clone: Its antigen is not identified.

This clonotype was sampled from a human donor with narcolepsy. V usage is TRBV29-1 and J usage is TRBJ1-4, with a weak D call TRBD1 (6 bases). The source material was CD45RA- memory CD4+ T cells from PBMCs. CDR3 DNA sequence: TGCAGCGTATCACAGGGTACGGGGGAAAAACTGTTTTTT. Its protein product is CSVSQGTGEKLFF.